This T cell receptor beta chain was sequenced for a study of blood T cell repertoires in COVID-19. Study-level information: Donors in the United States, Italy and Spain gave samples during acute or convalescent COVID-19. The analysed material was cDNA or gDNA that came from T cells, B-cell-depleted T cells, or PBMCs.

Original data processing: Reference gene primer amplification gave nucleated cell count estimates. Profiling relied on immunoSEQ multiplex PCR, and the TCRdb table lists in-frame clones only, not all of them. V, J and clone size are taken as reported in that table, and D and trimming were inferred from the DNA itself. Counted here are under 200,000 clones, around 81% occurring once; the ten biggest clones make up about 2.7%. This CDR3 contains 17 residues. The V end lost 4 bases, the J end lost 8 bases, and 23 bases lay between the germline ends. The germline V gene has CDR1 LGHDT and CDR2 YNNKEL (reference sequence).

The sequence was collected from a human donor with acute or convalescent COVID-19. The donor label of this sample is uncertain. The chain carries TRBV3-1 (or the pseudogene TRBV3-2) and TRBJ1-4; weak D call: TRBD1 (6 bases). The source material was peripheral blood. CDR3 sequence (DNA): TGTGCCAGCAGCCCACGCGAGGGGGGGCAGAAACTCGAAAAACTGTTTTTT. Its translation is CASSPREGGQKLEKLFF.